The 14 T cell receptor beta chains below come from one sample, sequenced in a study of cytomegalovirus exposure and HLA in healthy donors. The primer mix had 60 Vbeta and 13 Jbeta primers. The protocol was immunoSEQ multiplex PCR, while the TCRdb copy is restricted to in-frame clones and leaves out a portion. The sample lists some 150,000 clones, roughly four fifths occurring once. Sequenced sample: PBMCs. These receptor sequences come from a female donor in good health and CMV-seropositive.

The V and J genes are TRBV9 and TRBJ1-2; D possibly corresponds to TRBD1 (5 bases). Germline values: CDR1 SGDLS, CDR2 YYNGEE. CDR3 length: 14 amino acids. V gave up 5 bases and J gave up 1 base, with 12 bases separating them. CDR3 sequence: CASSWGHHNYGYTF. In DNA, the CDR3 is TGTGCCAGCAGTTGGGGCCACCATAACTATGGCTACACCTTC.

The chain employs TRBV6-5 and TRBJ2-5; 10 nucleotides align to TRBD2. The CDR3 has 15 residues. V gave up 2 bases and J gave up 3 bases; unmatched junction bases: 3. Germline loops: CDR1 MNHEY, CDR2 SVGAGI. CDR3 loop: CASSYQAGGEETQYF. CDR3 coding DNA: TGTGCCAGCAGTTACCAAGCGGGGGGGGAAGAGACCCAGTACTTC.

The chain combines TRBV5-1 with TRBJ1-2; TRBD1 matches 8 bases. Germline loops: CDR1 SGHRS, CDR2 YFSETQ. V was pared by 3 bases and J by 8 bases, with 6 bases of the junction left unmatched. The CDR3 covers 13 residues. The CDR3: CASSSRGQGGYTF. In DNA, the CDR3 is TGCGCCAGCAGCTCCAGGGGGCAAGGGGGCTACACCTTC.

The genes are TRBV30 and TRBJ2-5, with TRBD1 identical over 7 bases. This CDR3 contains 16 residues. After removal of 3 bases from V and 5 bases from J, the junction contained 15 bases not matched to a gene. The germline gives CDR1 GTSNPN, CDR2 SVGIG (reference sequence). CDR3 in amino acids: CAWSVILTGNPETQYF. CDR3 in DNA: TGTGCCTGGAGCGTAATTCTGACAGGGAACCCGGAGACCCAGTACTTC. Full variable domain (outside the CDR3, taken from reference TRBV30 and TRBJ2-5): SQTIHQWPATLVQPVGSPLSLECTVEGTSNPNLYWYRQAAGRGLQLLFYSVGIGQISSEVPQNLSASRPQDRQFILSSKKLLLSDSGFYLCAWSVILTGNPETQYFGPGTRLLVL.

The gene calls are TRBV2 and TRBJ1-5; possibly TRBD1 for D (6 bases). The CDR3 runs 16 residues. V lost 6 bases and J lost 2, with 17 bases in between. Germline V gene sequence: CDR1 SNHLY, CDR2 FYNNEI. The CDR3 DNA is TGTGCCAGCAGGAGAACAGGGTTAGGGCGCAATCAGCCCCAGCATTTT. The encoded protein is CASRRTGLGRNQPQHF.

This clone showed up just once. The chain recombines TRBV5-4 with TRBJ2-2; tentatively, D is TRBD1 (6 bases). Germline CDR1 reads SGHNT; CDR2 reads YYREEE (reference sequence). Trimming removed 5 bases at V and 1 base at J, with 12 bases between. The CDR3 has 15 amino acids. The CDR3 DNA reads as TGTGCCAGCAGGGATGGACAGATGAACACCGGGGAGCTGTTTTTT. Its protein product is CASRDGQMNTGELFF.

This chain links TRBV18 with TRBJ1-3, with D unresolved. The CDR3 extends over 13 amino acids. V lost 8 bases and J lost 3, with 11 bases in between. Germline loops: CDR1 KGHSH, CDR2 LQKENI. The CDR3 DNA reads as TGTGCCAGCGCCCCGGTTAGTGGAAACACCATATATTTT. Amino acid sequence: CASAPVSGNTIYF.

The gene calls are TRBV27 and TRBJ1-1; TRBD1 aligns across 7 bases. CDR3 size: 14 residues. Germline CDR1 reads MNHEY; CDR2 reads SMNVEV (reference sequence). The trim removed 4 bases at V and 3 bases at J, leaving 5 bases unmatched. For the CDR3, the DNA is TGTGCCAGCAGTTCCATTGACAGGGACACTGAAGCTTTCTTT. This codes for CASSSIDRDTEAFF.

This chain joins TRBV7-3 and TRBJ1-1, with 9 bases identical to TRBD1. Germline V lookup: CDR1 SGHTA, CDR2 FQGTGA. This CDR3 region has 14 residues. V gave up 5 bases and J gave up 4 bases; unmatched junction bases: 5. The CDR3, as DNA: TGTGCCAGCAGCCCGGGACAGGGCCCCACTGAAGCTTTCTTT. It codes for CASSPGQGPTEAFF.

This chain joins TRBV7-9 and TRBJ2-7, with TRBD1 as a possible D gene (6 bases). This CDR3 comprises 13 residues. The germline CDR1 and CDR2 sequences are SEHNR and FQNEAQ (reference sequence). The germline V and J ends were trimmed by 5 bases and 1 base, with 9 bases remaining between them. This CDR3 reads CASSQQGSYEQYF. The CDR3, as DNA: TGTGCCAGCAGCCAACAGGGATCCTACGAGCAGTACTTC.

The chain is built from TRBV28 and TRBJ1-2; 12 bases align to TRBD1. Germline CDR1 MDHEN, CDR2 SYDVKM. Trimming cost V 2 bases and J 8 bases; bases outside gene matches: 6. The CDR3 extends over 15 amino acids. The CDR3 DNA is TGTGCCAGCAGTTTACCCGGGACAGGGGGCTCCGGCTACACCTTC. As protein: CASSLPGTGGSGYTF.

The J gene is TRBJ2-3, the V gene TRBV29-1; D is unresolved. CDR1 is SQVTM and CDR2 is ANQGSEA in the germline V gene. V gave up 6 bases and J gave up 4 bases, with 11 bases separating them. CDR3 length: 12 residues. The CDR3 here is CSVVTGADTQYF. DNA of the CDR3: TGCAGCGTCGTTACGGGTGCAGATACGCAGTATTTT.

The chain joins TRBV25-1 to TRBJ2-3, with D maybe TRBD2 (6 bases). Trimming took off 5 bases at V and 2 bases at J, with 14 bases between the two ends. CDR3 length equals 15 residues. From germline, CDR1 is MGHDK and CDR2 SYGVNS. Here the CDR3 reads CASSSWGVLTDTQYF. The CDR3 DNA is TGTGCCAGCAGTTCGTGGGGGGTTCTCACAGATACGCAGTATTTT.

This chain links TRBV4-2 with TRBJ1-6; D is unclear. This CDR3 has 16 amino acids. V lost 0 bases and J 11 bases, leaving 17 bases between the germline ends. In germline, CDR1 is LGHNA, CDR2 YNFKEQ. This chain's CDR3 is CASSQDSSGIQTPLHF. The CDR3 region has the DNA TGTGCCAGCAGCCAAGATTCGAGCGGAATACAAACACCCCTCCACTTT.